This T cell receptor (beta chain) emerged from a study of vaccination and CD4 T cells after COVID-19 (dated by TCRdb to between 2021 and 2023). In the study overall: SARS-CoV-2 positivity had been established in the convalescent patients by nasal swab PCR, and mild disease was recorded in several of these patients and severe disease in one. The spike-specific CD4+ TCR repertoire was compared before and after mRNA vaccination in around ten COVID-19 convalescent patients and a few infection-naive healthy vaccine recipients. The convalescent cohort comprised six males and four females, including two Hispanic individuals, seven Caucasians, two Asians and one multiracial person. In control cultures, a CEFX viral epitope pool was used as positive control, an HIV-1 Nef peptide pool was used as negative control, or no peptide was added. Post-COVID blood samples were collected from convalescent patients a median of around 96 days after diagnosis, with a range of about 35 to 161 days. Culture stimuli were overlapping spike peptide pools from SARS-CoV-2 and from the common cold coronaviruses HCoV-NL63, HCoV-OC43 and HCoV-229E. Participants received two doses of either the Pfizer-BioNTech BNT162b2 vaccine (n=8) or the Moderna mRNA-1273 vaccine (n=2). Post-vaccine blood samples were collected a median of approximately eleven weeks after the second vaccine dose, ranging from about 12 to 250 days. What the research found in general, with its limitations: An increase in the median number of SARS-CoV-2-reactive clonotypes from approximately 20 after infection to 38 after vaccination was observed, but the change was not found to be significant. Nearly all vaccine-specific clones in convalescent patients (304 of 307) were mono-reactive for SARS-CoV-2 spike rather than cross-reactive with common cold coronaviruses. The study included relatively few convalescent patients and did not analyze early timepoints after natural infection. Among the post-vaccine SARS-CoV-2-reactive clones in convalescent patients, a median approximately 90% showed up only after vaccination, which suggests vaccine-specific priming.

According to the germline V gene, CDR1 reads MNHNS and CDR2 reads SASEGT. Taken from cysteine to phenylalanine, the CDR3 has 15 residues. The kept DNA is CDR3 alone, 45 bases in frame from the first base. V sheds 2 bases and J sheds 3 bases, leaving 12 bases between their ends. The method was PCR. TCR sequencing of DNA from cultured CD4+ T cells used the Oncomine TCR Beta short-read assay at the Johns Hopkins FTIC core. The QIAamp micro DNA kit was used to extract genomic DNA from the cultured CD4+ T cells. Oncomine TCR Beta libraries from cultured CD4+ T cells were pooled with unique dual indexes and sequenced on an Illumina iSeq 100. The original pipeline was this. Non-productive sequences were filtered out, and CDR3s that did not start with C, did not end with F or W, or were shorter than 7 amino acids were discarded. Antigen-specific clonotypes were identified using the MANAFEST web application through comparison of peptide-stimulated wells with reference and other culture wells. An FDR below 0.05, an odds ratio above 5, and a productive frequency above 0.1% in at least two of three replicate wells were required for clones to be considered positive. A clonotype was classed as cross-reactive if the clonotype showed significant expansion both in SARS-CoV-2 spike wells and in at least one common cold coronavirus spike condition. Similarity between CDR3 sequences was evaluated in R version 3.6.1 using Levenshtein distances (stringdist) and unrooted phylogenetic trees (ape). Using fastp at Q25 and MiXCR, TCRdb reprocessed the public reads and kept productive beta chains. Here each entry gathers all rows of one CDR3 protein and keeps the most common genes and DNA. The V and J calls come from TCRdb's annotation, not from the publication. This sample lists approximately 6,500 distinct CDR3 sequences; more than 50% were detected once. 20% to 25% of the sample is taken by the ten largest.

A note on this clonotype: Its antigen is still unknown. The input lacks base qualities; no much larger clone sits a single base away.

Per the publication, the treatment or condition label means: approximately 11-day PBMC culture with coronavirus spike peptide pools or control peptides (ViraFEST assay). The study used the ViraFEST assay, which expanded antigen-specific T cells with peptide pools and then identified expanded clonotypes by TCR sequencing. The positive SARS-CoV-2 PCR tests of the convalescent patients were dated from March to December 2020, before the Alpha, Beta and Delta variants emerged in the United States. Each well held about 2 million PBMCs cultured in IMDM containing approximately 5.3% human AB serum and about 10 IU/ml IL-2, with 8 to 10 ug/ml peptide pools added. On days 3 and 7, half of the culture medium was replaced with fresh IL-2-containing medium. After 10 days of culture, CD4+ T cells were isolated by negative selection using the EasySep CD4+ T cell isolation kit. PBMCs were separated from whole blood using Ficoll-Paque Plus gradient centrifugation and then either used fresh or cryopreserved at -140C. Triplicate wells were generally used for each culture condition.

Recombination connected TRBV6-1 to TRBJ2-3, with the D segment identity uncertain. The receptor's source is a human donor who had recovered from COVID-19. Sequenced sample: CD4+ T cells from blood, cultured in vitro. The CDR3 here reads CASSEMGTGTDTQYF. In nucleotide form, the sequence is TGTGCCAGCAGTGAAATGGGCACTGGGACAGATACGCAGTATTTT.